Presented here are 23 T cell receptor beta chains from one specimen sequenced in a study of early T cells in non-severe SARS-CoV-2 infection. MiXCR was run by TCRdb on the 5' RACE reads, yielding one entry per CDR3 protein. The table records 70,000 to 95,000 distinct CDR3 sequences, about 14% of them present only once. The specimen was whole blood. The receptor set was obtained from an adult who was a healthcare worker with PCR-confirmed SARS-CoV-2 infection or an uninfected control (not recorded which).

This clonotype appeared many times. The chain employs TRBV7-2 and TRBJ2-7; D tentatively fits TRBD1 or TRBD2 (5 bases each). This CDR3 region has 15 residues. Trimming left V 5 bases short and J 4 bases short, with 18 bases between. Germline-derived CDR1 and CDR2 are SGHTA and FQGNSA. CDR3 in DNA: TGTGCCAGCAGCCCGGGGACGAGACACGGATACGAGCAGTACTTC. It specifies CASSPGTRHGYEQYF.

The V gene is TRBV5-6, the J gene TRBJ2-2; tentatively, D is TRBD2 (6 bases). Germline CDR1 reads SGHDT; CDR2 reads YYEEEE. The V end was cut by 6 bases, the J end by 0 bases, with 12 bases between. This CDR3 is 15 amino acids long. The CDR3 loop reads CASKRLGPNTGELFF. The CDR3 region has the DNA TGTGCCAGCAAAAGACTAGGCCCGAACACCGGGGAGCTGTTTTTT.

This clonotype was found a few times. DNA for the CDR3: TGTGCCAGTAGTATGGGGACCGTGAATGAAAAACTGTTTTTT. Its translation is CASSMGTVNEKLFF. V and J are TRBV19 and TRBJ1-4; the D gene is possibly TRBD1 (5 bases). V was cut by 3 bases and J by 5 bases, with 10 bases left in between. Germline loops: CDR1 LNHDA, CDR2 SQIVND (reference sequence). This CDR3 contains 14 residues.

This clonotype appeared many times. V and J are TRBV4-2 and TRBJ2-3; D possibly corresponds to TRBD2 (5 bases). Trimming took off 0 bases at V and 2 bases at J, with 9 bases between the two ends. The CDR3 is 15 residues long. Germline CDR1 LGHNA, CDR2 YNFKEQ. Here the CDR3 reads CASSQDGENTDTQYF. DNA for the CDR3: TGTGCCAGCAGCCAAGATGGGGAGAACACAGATACGCAGTATTTT.

The CDR3 reads CASSDQETQYF. The CDR3 region has the DNA TGTGCCAGCAGTGATCAAGAGACCCAGTACTTC. This rearrangement joins TRBV12-3 or TRBV12-4 to TRBJ2-5; D call uncertain. This CDR3 has 11 amino acids. Trimming took off 5 bases at V and 2 bases at J, with 3 bases between the two ends.

This clonotype showed up just a few times. This chain uses TRBV6-6 with TRBJ1-1, with D hard to call. V was pared by 4 bases and J by 1 base, with 7 bases between. The CDR3 runs 13 residues. From germline, CDR1 is MNHNY and CDR2 SVGAGI (reference sequence). CDR3 sequence: CASSSAPNTEAFF. The CDR3 bases are TGTGCCAGCAGTTCTGCGCCGAACACTGAAGCTTTCTTT.

This clonotype was found a few times. The gene calls are TRBV5-1 and TRBJ2-2; D not certain. The CDR3 contains 15 residues. Trimming left V 0 bases short and J 2 bases short, with 8 bases between. Germline V gene sequence: CDR1 SGHRS, CDR2 YFSETQ. As DNA, the CDR3 is TGCGCCAGCAGCTTGGAAGGCCGAAACACCGGGGAGCTGTTTTTT. Its translation: CASSLEGRNTGELFF.

The chain couples TRBV3-1 to TRBJ1-4; D is ambiguous. CDR3 length: 17 amino acids. V was cut by 4 bases and J by 7 bases, with 22 bases left in between. Germline assignment: CDR1 LGHDT and CDR2 YNNKEL (reference sequence). The CDR3 bases are TGTGCCAGCAGCCCGCGAGCCCTAATCGACCGTGGTGAAAAACTGTTTTTT. It encodes CASSPRALIDRGEKLFF.

The rearrangement uses TRBV19 and TRBJ1-2, with a weak D call TRBD1 (5 bases). The CDR3 has 13 residues. V lost 7 bases and J lost 8, with 17 bases in between. Germline assignment: CDR1 LNHDA and CDR2 SQIVND (reference sequence). The CDR3: CASNVIPGGGYTF. In DNA form, the CDR3 reads TGTGCCAGTAATGTGATTCCGGGGGGAGGCTACACCTTC.

This chain uses TRBV9 with TRBJ2-2; no definite D call. Germline CDR1 is SGDLS and CDR2 is YYNGEE. The CDR3 extends over 12 amino acids. V dropped 4 bases and J dropped 3 bases, with 4 bases sitting between them. Here the CDR3 DNA reads TGTGCCAGCAGCTGGGACACCGGGGAGCTGTTTTTT. The encoded protein is CASSWDTGELFF.

The CDR3 sequence: CASSPTARGSYEQYF. As DNA, the CDR3 is TGTGCCAGCAGCCCCACAGCAAGGGGGTCCTACGAGCAGTACTTC. The chain carries TRBV6-5 and TRBJ2-7, with D possibly TRBD1 on 6 matching bases. This CDR3 region has 15 residues. The V end was cut by 6 bases, the J end by 1 base, with 16 bases between. Germline values: CDR1 MNHEY, CDR2 SVGAGI.

In this sample, this clonotype turned up a few times. The rearrangement joins TRBV12-3 or TRBV12-4 to TRBJ2-7; 10 bases align to TRBD2. V shed 1 base, J shed 6 bases, and the junction held 6 bases outside the gene matches. This CDR3 is built from 15 residues. The CDR3: CASSLGAGGPVEQYF. In nucleotides, the CDR3 is TGTGCCAGCAGTTTAGGAGCGGGGGGGCCTGTCGAGCAGTACTTC.

The CDR3 sequence: CASSQVRDPANEQFF. DNA for the CDR3: TGTGCCAGCAGCCAAGTGCGGGACCCTGCTAATGAGCAGTTCTTC. The chain uses TRBV14 and TRBJ2-1, with D tentatively TRBD2 (6 bases). Germline loops: CDR1 SGHDN, CDR2 FVKESK. V lost 1 base, J lost 7 bases, and 14 bases lay in between. The CDR3 consists of 15 residues.

This clonotype was counted at least ten times. This chain links TRBV5-6 with TRBJ1-2; no definite D call. The CDR3 length is 12 residues. Germline CDR1 reads SGHDT; CDR2 reads YYEEEE. V shed 3 bases and J shed 6 bases, with 9 bases lying between them. The CDR3 spells CASSSPRNGYTF. The CDR3, as DNA: TGTGCCAGCAGCTCCCCTCGCAATGGCTACACCTTC.

V gene TRBV7-3 combines with J gene TRBJ1-2; D is uncertain. There are 15 residues in the CDR3. Germline CDR1 and CDR2: SGHTA and FQGTGA. The V and J ends lost 0 bases and 4 bases respectively, with 12 bases between them. The CDR3 loop is CASSLTGGSGYGYTF. The CDR3, as DNA: TGTGCCAGCAGCTTAACAGGAGGCTCCGGCTATGGCTACACCTTC.

This chain connects TRBV27 to TRBJ2-7, with TRBD1 identical over 7 bases. V lost 5 bases to trimming and J lost 13 bases; unmatched junction nucleotides: 8. The germline gives CDR1 MNHEY, CDR2 SMNVEV (reference sequence). The CDR3 totals 11 residues. The CDR3 here is CASSIGQAFYF. CDR3 sequence (DNA): TGTGCCAGCAGTATCGGACAGGCGTTCTACTTC.

This clonotype was detected many times. The chain employs TRBV20-1 and TRBJ2-1; TRBD2 agrees at 7 bases. There are 12 residues in the CDR3. Trimming at V came to 5 bases and at J to 8 bases, leaving 6 bases not matched to a gene. The germline V gene has CDR1 DFQATT and CDR2 SNEGSKA (reference sequence). CDR3 residues: CSAAERGDEQFF. In nucleotides, the CDR3 is TGCAGTGCTGCGGAGCGGGGAGATGAGCAGTTCTTC.

The chain couples TRBV12-3 or TRBV12-4 to TRBJ1-1, with 8 bases matching TRBD1. CDR3 length: 15 amino acids. Trimming cost V 2 bases and J 6 bases; bases outside gene matches: 8. This chain's CDR3 is CASSLPRQGPAEAFF. The CDR3 nucleotides read TGTGCCAGCAGTTTACCCCGACAGGGGCCGGCTGAAGCTTTCTTT.

DNA of the CDR3: TGCAGCGTTGGTCGCGGGGCTCTGAACACCGGGGAGCTGTTTTTT. It codes for CSVGRGALNTGELFF. The chain couples TRBV29-1 to TRBJ2-2; maybe TRBD2 (6 bases). V shed 4 bases and J shed 1 base, with 13 bases lying between them. The CDR3 loop spans 15 amino acids. The germline V gene encodes CDR1 SQVTM and CDR2 ANQGSEA.

This clonotype has a count of ten or more. V gene TRBV9 combines with J gene TRBJ1-3; TRBD1 might be the D (6 bases). The CDR3 runs to 16 residues. Looked up from germline, CDR1 is SGDLS and CDR2 is YYNGEE. The germline V and J ends were trimmed by 4 bases and 0 bases, with 14 bases remaining between them. The CDR3 bases are TGTGCCAGCAGCCCTGGACAGCTTTCCTCTGGAAACACCATATATTTT. It specifies CASSPGQLSSGNTIYF.

This clonotype was detected only a few times. The chain carries TRBV5-1 and TRBJ2-7; 11 bases agree with TRBD2. The length of the CDR3 is 16 residues. After removal of 2 bases from V and 3 bases from J, the junction contained 7 bases not matched to a gene. Germline assignment: CDR1 SGHRS and CDR2 YFSETQ. The CDR3 loop is CASSFTSGGSIYEQYF. In nucleotides, the CDR3 is TGCGCCAGCAGCTTTACTAGCGGGGGCAGCATCTACGAGCAGTACTTC.

The sample holds a few counts of this clonotype. This chain uses TRBV28 with TRBJ1-2; D gene ambiguous. Trimming took off 6 bases at V and 3 bases at J, with 11 bases between the two ends. CDR1 and CDR2 from the germline V gene are MDHEN and SYDVKM. This CDR3 region has 13 residues. DNA for the CDR3: TGTGCCAGCAGCCCAGCTACAGACTATGGCTACACCTTC. It specifies CASSPATDYGYTF.

This clonotype has a handful of counts. This sequence joins TRBV9 and TRBJ1-1; no clear D gene. This CDR3 comprises 13 residues. Germline CDR1 and CDR2: SGDLS and YYNGEE. V was pared by 2 bases and J by 4 bases, with 9 bases between. The CDR3 is CASSVGRGTEAFF. The DNA for the CDR3 is TGTGCCAGCAGCGTTGGGCGGGGCACTGAAGCTTTCTTT.